The 9 T cell receptor beta chains listed next were all sequenced from one sample in a study of neurological immune-mediated disorders. A single record per CDR3 protein comes from TCRdb applying MiXCR to the 5' RACE reads. There are tens of thousands of distinct CDR3 sequences in the sample; just under 4.5% occur only once, and around 5% lies in the top ten. The sample was PBMCs. The receptor source for this set is a woman between 55 and 75 years old with multiple sclerosis.

This clonotype was seen only a few times. This sequence joins TRBV10-3 and TRBJ1-5; D is unresolved. Trimming cost V 2 bases and J 5 bases, with 7 bases left between them. Germline CDR1 reads ENHRY; CDR2 reads SYGVKD. The CDR3 sequence is 13 residues long. In nucleotides, the CDR3 is TGTGCCATCAGTGAGGGCCGCTATCAGCCCCAGCATTTT. Its protein is CAISEGRYQPQHF.

This clonotype has only a few counts. The rearrangement joins TRBV5-1 to TRBJ1-1; D might be TRBD1 (5 bases). CDR3 length: 15 residues. Trimming cost V 4 bases and J 0 bases, with 13 bases left between them. Germline V gives CDR1 SGHRS, CDR2 YFSETQ. The CDR3 region is CASSPSGTVNTEAFF. For the CDR3, the DNA is TGCGCCAGCAGCCCGTCCGGGACGGTGAACACTGAAGCTTTCTTT.

This clonotype was observed a handful of times. The rearrangement joins TRBV4-1 to TRBJ2-5, with D possibly called TRBD1 or TRBD2 (5 bases each). V lost 1 base to trimming and J lost 4 bases, with 13 bases between them. The CDR3 length is 15 residues. The V gene's germline CDR1 is MGHRA and CDR2 YSYEKL. The CDR3 bases are TGCGCCAGCAGCCAAGTCGGGCAGAGGGGAGAGACCCAGTACTTC. This encodes CASSQVGQRGETQYF.

The sample holds many counts of this clonotype. The chain is built from TRBV29-1 and TRBJ1-2; 8 bases are a match to TRBD1. Germline V gene sequence: CDR1 SQVTM, CDR2 ANQGSEA. V lost 7 bases, J lost 4 bases, and 11 bases stayed unmatched. The CDR3 runs 14 residues. The CDR3 coding sequence is TGCAGCGCTTCAACAGGGGGAAGTCTCTATGGCTACACCTTC. Protein: CSASTGGSLYGYTF.

CDR3 nucleotide sequence: TGTGCCAGCAGCATGTCAGGGGGCACTGAAGCTTTCTTT. This codes for CASSMSGGTEAFF. The rearrangement joins TRBV7-9 to TRBJ1-1, with 7 bases fitting TRBD1. This CDR3 comprises 13 residues. The germline gives CDR1 SEHNR, CDR2 FQNEAQ (reference sequence). The J segment lost 4 bases and the V segment lost 5 bases, leaving 4 bases of the junction unmatched.

This clonotype was seen at least ten times. The chain couples TRBV5-1 to TRBJ2-3, with D maybe TRBD2 (5 bases). Germline values: CDR1 SGHRS, CDR2 YFSETQ. V was clipped by 0 bases and J by 7 bases, with 18 bases between them. The CDR3 sequence is 16 residues long. CDR3 bases: TGCGCCAGCAGCTTGGCGCCGGGATCAAGTACAAATACGCAGTATTTT. Translation: CASSLAPGSSTNTQYF.

The chain links TRBV18 to TRBJ2-3; 8 bases are shared with TRBD1. The CDR3 runs 14 residues. Germline V CDR1 and CDR2: KGHSH, LQKENI. Trimming removed 4 bases from V and 4 bases from J; junction bases left unmatched: 4. The CDR3 loop is CASSQGQASDTQYF. The DNA for the CDR3 is TGTGCCAGCTCACAGGGACAGGCATCAGATACGCAGTATTTT.

This chain uses TRBV7-9 with TRBJ2-4, with D maybe TRBD2 (5 bases). This CDR3 has 14 residues. Germline lookup yields CDR1 SEHNR and CDR2 FQNEAQ (reference sequence). V lost 0 bases and J 9 bases, leaving 12 bases between the germline ends. CDR3 residues: CASSLASTGSIQYF. In DNA, the CDR3 is TGTGCCAGCAGCTTAGCGTCCACGGGGAGCATTCAGTACTTC.

Many counts were recorded for this clonotype. The chain combines TRBV10-2 with TRBJ2-5; D gene uncertain. Per germline, CDR1 WSHSY and CDR2 SAAADI. This CDR3 comprises 12 residues. V lost 6 bases to trimming and J lost 2 bases, with 7 bases between them. This CDR3 is CASSLEQETQYF. CDR3 coding DNA: TGCGCCAGCAGCTTAGAGCAAGAGACCCAGTACTTC.